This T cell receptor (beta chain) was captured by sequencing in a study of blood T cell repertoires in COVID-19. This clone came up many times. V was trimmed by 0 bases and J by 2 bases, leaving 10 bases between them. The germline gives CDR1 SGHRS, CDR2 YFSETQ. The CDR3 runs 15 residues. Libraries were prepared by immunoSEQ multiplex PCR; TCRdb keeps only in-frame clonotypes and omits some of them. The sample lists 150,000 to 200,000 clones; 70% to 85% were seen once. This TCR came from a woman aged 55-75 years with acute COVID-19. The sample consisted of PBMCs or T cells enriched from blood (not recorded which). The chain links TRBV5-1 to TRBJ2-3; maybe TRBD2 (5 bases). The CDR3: CASSLVGEATDTQYF. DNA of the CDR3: TGCGCCAGCAGCTTGGTCGGGGAAGCCACAGATACGCAGTATTTT.